Below, 4 T cell receptor beta chains from the same sample are listed, as sequenced in a study of cytomegalovirus exposure and HLA in healthy donors. The PCR contained 60 Vbeta and 13 Jbeta primers. The protocol was immunoSEQ multiplex PCR, while the TCRdb copy is restricted to in-frame clones and leaves out a portion. The profile shows roughly 70,000 clones, approximately 70% of them singletons. The sample comprised PBMCs. Source of these receptors: a male donor in good health and CMV-seropositive.

To note about this clone: Compared with germline, one end of the junction differs, possibly owing to a read error. The V and J genes are TRBV9 and TRBJ1-3; possibly TRBD1 for D (5 bases). The CDR3 loop spans 14 amino acids. Germline assignment: CDR1 SGDLS and CDR2 YYNGEE. CDR3 nucleotide sequence: TGTGCCAGCAGTGACCGGGACTCTGTAAACACCATATATTTT. Amino acids: CASSDRDSVNTIYF.

The rearrangement uses TRBV6-7 and TRBJ2-7; the match to TRBD2 covers 9 bases. TRBV6-7 is marked as an open reading frame, function uncertain. Germline trimming cut 10 bases from V and 1 base from J; bases unmatched to any gene: 5. The CDR3 is 13 amino acids. The CDR3 coding sequence is TGTGCCACGCCGCTAGCGGGATCCTACGAGCAGTACTTC. Encoded protein: CATPLAGSYEQYF.

The V gene is TRBV27, the J gene TRBJ1-4; D gene uncertain. This CDR3 has 15 residues. Between the trimmed V and J ends, which lost 1 base and 0 bases, there was a span of 6 bases. Per the germline V gene, CDR1 is MNHEY and CDR2 is SMNVEV (reference sequence). The CDR3 DNA follows: TGTGCCAGCAGTTTATTGGGCACAACTAATGAAAAACTGTTTTTT. Protein: CASSLLGTTNEKLFF. Together with reference TRBV27 and TRBJ1-4, the CDR3 gives the full variable domain: EAQVTQNPRYLITVTGKKLTVTCSQNMNHEYMSWYRQDPGLGLRQIYYSMNVEVTDKGDVPEGYKVSRKEKRNFPLILESPSPNQTSLYFCASSLLGTTNEKLFFGSGTQLSVL.

The V and J genes are TRBV6-5 and TRBJ2-3; TRBD2 might be the D (5 bases). This CDR3 region has 16 residues. CDR1 is MNHEY and CDR2 is SVGAGI in the germline V gene. The V end was cut by 0 bases, the J end by 2 bases, with 12 bases between. The CDR3: CASSYSRRIDTDTQYF. DNA for the CDR3: TGTGCCAGCAGTTACTCGAGGAGGATAGACACAGATACGCAGTATTTT.